This T cell receptor beta chain originates from a study of regulatory T cells in long-lasting Graves disease. Study observations and caveats: Samples came from peripheral blood alone, without thyroid tissue.

Specified time point: persistent/refractory GD, antithyroid drugs over 5 years with positive TRAb. Making the TCR library involved RNA that had been extracted from PBMCs. Into tubes containing EDTA, roughly 8.3 milliliters of peripheral blood were drawn. Relying on iRepertoire HTBI primers and Arm-PCR of CDR3 regions, the team built TCR beta libraries. TCRdb passed the multiplex PCR reads through MiXCR, listing each CDR3 protein once. Of some 300,000 distinct CDR3 sequences listed, under 25% are singletons. In its sample, this clonotype was seen many times. Antigen specificity is unknown. The sample in question was peripheral blood mononuclear cells (PBMCs), obtained when the disease was refractory, from a patient treated with antithyroid drugs. The sequence was obtained from a female donor with Graves disease.

CDR3 loop: CASRVGPRIQETQYF. Written as DNA, the CDR3 is TGTGCCAGCAGGGTGGGACCGCGGATCCAAGAGACCCAGTACTTC. The V call is TRBV6-1, the J call TRBJ2-5; D is perhaps TRBD1 or TRBD2 (5 bases each). V was clipped by 6 bases and J by 1 base, with 15 bases between them. The germline V gene has CDR1 MNHNS and CDR2 SASEGT. The CDR3 loop spans 15 amino acids.